One sample yielded the 11 T cell receptor beta chains listed below, sequenced in a study of human T cells and chemical hapten exposure. Via MiXCR, TCRdb re-called the RACE reads, giving one row per CDR3 protein. The data show approximately 60,000 distinct CDR3 sequences, about 9.6% seen once. Time point defined: patch test 1, 2 weeks after DPC sensitization. The treatment denotes: therapeutic diphenylcyclopropenone sensitization with weekly scalp DPC. The starting material was whole blood, obtained in connection with sensitization to the hapten diphenylcyclopropenone (DPC). The receptors were sampled from a middle-aged woman with alopecia areata. Some clones in this sample may be carry-over from other donors' samples.

This clonotype was counted between two and nine times. This sequence joins TRBV7-9 and TRBJ2-1, with TRBD2 as a possible D gene (5 bases). Germline values: CDR1 SEHNR, CDR2 FQNEAQ (reference sequence). The germline V and J ends were trimmed by 1 base and 9 bases, with 10 bases remaining between them. The CDR3 contains 13 residues. The CDR3 protein is CASSLGSEGEQFF. In DNA form, the CDR3 reads TGTGCCAGCAGCTTAGGTTCCGAGGGTGAGCAGTTCTTC.

The chain is built from TRBV15 and TRBJ2-5; no definite D call. This CDR3 is 12 amino acids long. V was pared by 5 bases and J by 3 bases, with 7 bases between. Germline V gene data show CDR1 as LNHNV and CDR2 as YYDKDF (reference sequence). The CDR3 here is CATSWAEETQYF. The DNA for the CDR3 is TGTGCCACCAGCTGGGCGGAAGAGACCCAGTACTTC.

This clonotype occurred a few times. The CDR3 region is CASSLGWGAYEQYF. CDR3 sequence (DNA): TGTGCCAGCAGCTTGGGCTGGGGGGCCTACGAGCAGTACTTC. This chain joins TRBV5-4 and TRBJ2-7, with a possible D match to TRBD2 (6 bases). From germline, CDR1 is SGHNT and CDR2 YYREEE (reference sequence). Trimming shortened V by 0 bases and J by 2 bases, and 9 bases separated the two germline ends. The CDR3 has 14 residues. Full variable domain (missing parts from reference TRBV5-4 and TRBJ2-7): ETGVTQSPTHLIKTRGQQVTLRCSSQSGHNTVSWYQQALGQGPQFIFQYYREEENGRGNFPPRFSGLQFPNYSSELNVNALELDDSALYLCASSLGWGAYEQYFGPGTRLTVT.

The CDR3 is CASSLRVETQYF. The CDR3 DNA reads TGTGCCAGCAGTTTAAGGGTAGAGACCCAGTACTTC. The genes are TRBV28 and TRBJ2-5; D not resolved. V lost 2 bases and J lost 4, with 5 bases in between. Germline V gene sequence: CDR1 MDHEN, CDR2 SYDVKM. The CDR3 runs 12 residues. Complete variable domain (other parts from reference TRBV28 and TRBJ2-5): DVKVTQSSRYLVKRTGEKVFLECVQDMDHENMFWYRQDPGLGLRLIYFSYDVKMKEKGDIPEGYSVSREKKERFSLILESASTNQTSMYLCASSLRVETQYFGPGTRLLVL.

Many counts were recorded for this clonotype. The rearrangement links TRBV12-3 or TRBV12-4 to TRBJ1-6, with 7 bases aligning to TRBD1. The CDR3 sequence is 13 residues long. Losses at the gene ends were 4 bases for V and 8 bases for J; bases not matched to a gene: 2. The CDR3: CASSWTGDSPLHF. Here the CDR3 DNA reads TGTGCCAGCAGTTGGACAGGAGATTCACCCCTCCACTTT.

The table lists this clonotype with many counts. An end of the junction does not agree with germline; a read error may underlie this. The genes are TRBV30 and TRBJ2-1; D unclear. Germline V CDR1 and CDR2: GTSNPN, SVGIG (reference sequence). The CDR3 spans 9 residues. CDR3 amino acids: CAWGHLPNF. Here the CDR3 DNA reads TGTGCCTGGGGCCACCTTCCTAACTTC.

The V call is TRBV7-2, the J call TRBJ2-3, with a tentative D call TRBD1 (7 bases). Germline lookup yields CDR1 SGHTA and CDR2 FQGNSA. V shed 3 bases and J shed 8 bases, with 18 bases lying between them. This CDR3 is built from 15 residues. CDR3 sequence reads: CASSLARQGAGTQYF. Written as DNA, the CDR3 is TGTGCCAGCAGCTTGGCTAGACAGGGAGCGGGTACGCAGTATTTT.

In this sample, this clonotype turned up many times. This chain connects TRBV7-2 to TRBJ2-3; D is unresolved. The CDR3 runs to 17 residues. The ends were cut back, 1 base at V and 0 bases at J, with 14 bases in the middle. Germline CDR1 is SGHTA and CDR2 is FQGNSA. The CDR3 spells CASSLGPEVFSTDTQYF. In DNA, the CDR3 is TGTGCCAGCAGCTTAGGCCCCGAGGTCTTTAGCACAGATACGCAGTATTTT.

This clonotype has a handful of counts. The rearrangement links TRBV7-2 to TRBJ2-1; D not resolved. The germline V gene has CDR1 SGHTA and CDR2 FQGNSA. V was shortened by 2 bases and J by 8 bases, with 10 bases between the two germline ends. The CDR3 has 13 amino acids. CDR3 nucleotides: TGTGCCAGCAGCTTAAGTTACAGCGATGAGCAGTTCTTC. This codes for CASSLSYSDEQFF.

This clonotype was seen at least ten times. This chain links TRBV30 with TRBJ1-1, with D maybe TRBD1 (5 bases). V was clipped by 0 bases and J by 10 bases, with 24 bases between them. CDR1 is GTSNPN, CDR2 SVGIG, per germline (reference sequence). The CDR3 sequence is 16 residues long. CDR3 residues: CAWSVRGFRVWGIAFF. For the CDR3, the DNA is TGTGCCTGGAGTGTCCGGGGGTTCCGTGTTTGGGGGATAGCTTTCTTT.

This clonotype was seen repeatedly, ten times or more. The chain joins TRBV6-5 to TRBJ2-3, with no clear D. The CDR3 length is 15 residues. From germline, CDR1 is MNHEY and CDR2 SVGAGI. The ends were cut back, 4 bases at V and 4 bases at J, with 15 bases in the middle. In DNA, the CDR3 is TGTGCCAGCAGTTTCTCTAGAGATTGGGCAGATACGCAGTATTTT. Protein: CASSFSRDWADTQYF.